This is a list of T cell receptor beta chains from one sample in a study of shared clonotypes between healthy human individuals. Clones were read by immunoSEQ multiplex PCR, and TCRdb kept only the in-frame ones, dropping some. Found here are more than 2,000,000 clones, around 90% of them singletons; the top ten hold around 0.15%. The sample was naive CD4+ T cells sorted from blood. Source of these receptors: a man aged 18 to 30 in good health. Both conserved end residues are part of each CDR3. The D gene is left open where the match is weak. Clone size is stated in some rows and not others, as once, few, many or a class when expanded.

V gene,clone size,D gene,J gene,CDR3 protein,CDR3 DNA
TRBV12-2,-,-,TRBJ2-7,CASRSRSYEQYF,TGTGCAAGTCGCTCACGCTCCTACGAGCAGTACTTC
TRBV7-2,few,-,TRBJ1-6,CASRFREANSPLHF,TGTGCCAGCAGATTTAGGGAAGCGAATTCACCCCTCCACTTT
TRBV11-1,-,-,TRBJ2-7,CASSLATGAREQYF,TGTGCCAGCAGCTTAGCCACCGGGGCGCGGGAGCAGTACTTC
TRBV27,few,-,TRBJ2-5,CASSFRGETQYF,TGTGCCAGCAGTTTCCGGGGGGAGACCCAGTACTTC
TRBV14,once,TRBD2,TRBJ2-1,CASSQVTSGGTLFFNEQFF,TGTGCCAGCAGCCAAGTGACTAGCGGGGGGACATTATTTTTCAATGAGCAGTTCTTC
TRBV7-2,-,-,TRBJ1-4,CASSLDREKLFF,TGTGCCAGCAGCTTAGACAGGGAAAAACTGTTTTTT
TRBV30,-,-,TRBJ2-5,CAWSGGQPQYTQYF,TGTGCCTGGAGTGGGGGACAACCCCAGTATACCCAGTACTTC
TRBV18,-,-,TRBJ2-1,CASSPPVRMGNEQFF,TGTGCCAGCTCACCACCGGTGCGGATGGGGAATGAGCAGTTCTTC
TRBV28,-,-,TRBJ1-2,CASSPSPRATNYGYTF,TGTGCCAGCAGTCCGTCCCCCAGGGCTACTAACTATGGCTACACCTTC
TRBV11-2,-,-,TRBJ2-1,CASSLDHEQFF,TGTGCCAGCAGCTTAGACCATGAGCAGTTCTTC
TRBV5-4,-,-,TRBJ2-7,CASSPSVGNSYEQYF,TGTGCCAGCAGCCCTTCAGTCGGAAACTCCTACGAGCAGTACTTC
TRBV27,once,-,TRBJ2-7,CASSLQAAATYEQYF,TGTGCCAGCAGTTTACAGGCGGCAGCGACCTACGAGCAGTACTTC
TRBV28,-,-,TRBJ2-1,CASSLKTQGYNEQFF,TGTGCCAGCAGTTTAAAAACCCAGGGCTACAATGAGCAGTTCTTC